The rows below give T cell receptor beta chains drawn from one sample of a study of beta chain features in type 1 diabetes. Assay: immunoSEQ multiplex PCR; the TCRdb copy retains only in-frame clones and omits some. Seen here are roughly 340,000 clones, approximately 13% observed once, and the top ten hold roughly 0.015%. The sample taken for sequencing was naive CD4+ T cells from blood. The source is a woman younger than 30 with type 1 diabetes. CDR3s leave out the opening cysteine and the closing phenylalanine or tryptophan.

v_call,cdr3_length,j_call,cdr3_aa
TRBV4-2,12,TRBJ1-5,ASSLQVSNQPQH
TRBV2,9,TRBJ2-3,ASLLRDTQY
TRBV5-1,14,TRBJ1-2,ASSLSPPARGDGYT
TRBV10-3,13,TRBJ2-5,AISGEAGGPETQY
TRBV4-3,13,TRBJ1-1,ASSQPGEVGTEAF
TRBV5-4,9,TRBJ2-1,ASSLDREQF
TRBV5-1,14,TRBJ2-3,ASSGSGGRSTDTQY
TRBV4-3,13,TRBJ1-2,ASSLAGTENYGYT
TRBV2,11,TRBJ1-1,ASTLGQGAEAF
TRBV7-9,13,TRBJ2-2,ASSPGLAGPGELF
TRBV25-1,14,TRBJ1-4,ASSESGGATNEKLF
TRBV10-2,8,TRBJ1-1,ASGTDEAF
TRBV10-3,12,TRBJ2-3,AIRDYTRQDTQY
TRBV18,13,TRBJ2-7,ASSGYLEMSYEQY
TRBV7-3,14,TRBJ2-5,ASSLSAGGPAETQY
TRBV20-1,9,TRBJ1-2,SANRGAGYT
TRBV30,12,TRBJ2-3,ACSSGRWSDTQY
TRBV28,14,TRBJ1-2,ASSLPTGTGGFGYT
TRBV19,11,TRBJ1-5,ASAPGVRQPQH
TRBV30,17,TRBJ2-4,AWSVLRTSGSRAKNIQY
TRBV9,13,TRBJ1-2,ASSLIGTGAHGYT
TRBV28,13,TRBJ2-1,ASSLAGVRVNEQF
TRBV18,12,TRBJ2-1,ASSPPSAYNEQF
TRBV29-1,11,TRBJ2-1,SVGKGLAGEQF
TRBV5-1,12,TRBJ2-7,ASSPPGQTYEQY
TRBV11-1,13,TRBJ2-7,ASRAQAGVLDEQY
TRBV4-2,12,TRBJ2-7,ASSTRGGTYEQY
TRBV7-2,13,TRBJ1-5,ASSLVGTENQPQH
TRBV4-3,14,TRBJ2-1,ASSQERGERYNEQF